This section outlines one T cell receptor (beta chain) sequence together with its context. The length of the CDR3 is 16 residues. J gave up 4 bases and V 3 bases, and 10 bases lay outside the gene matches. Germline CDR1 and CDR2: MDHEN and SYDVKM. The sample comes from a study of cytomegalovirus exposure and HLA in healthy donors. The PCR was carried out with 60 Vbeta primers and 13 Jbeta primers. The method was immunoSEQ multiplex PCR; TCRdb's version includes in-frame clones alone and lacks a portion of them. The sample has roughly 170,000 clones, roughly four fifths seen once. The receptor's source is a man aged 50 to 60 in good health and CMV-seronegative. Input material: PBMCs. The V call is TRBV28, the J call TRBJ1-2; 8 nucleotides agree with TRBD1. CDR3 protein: CASSFQDRDLAYGYTF. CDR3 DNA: TGTGCCAGCAGTTTCCAGGACAGGGATTTGGCCTATGGCTACACCTTC.